The 12 T cell receptor beta chains reported below all come from one sample, sequenced in a study of metastatic and nonmetastatic thyroid tumors. Through MiXCR, TCRdb re-clonotyped the PCR reads. Here the sample spans about 59,000 clones, about 17% being singletons. No treatment of any kind had been given to any patient before thyroid surgery. The specimen was blood. The receptors stem from a male donor with papillary thyroid cancer or a benign thyroid nodule (not recorded which). Some clones in this sample may be carry-over from other donors' samples.

This clone was detected ten times or more. This may be a read error: a much more frequent sequence differs by one nucleotide. V usage is TRBV12-3 or TRBV12-4 and J usage is TRBJ2-6, with D possibly matching TRBD1 (6 bases). V was pared by 0 bases and J by 3 bases, with 6 bases between. The CDR3 contains 15 residues. In DNA form, the CDR3 reads TGTGCCAGCAGTTTAGCAGGGGGTGGGGCCAACGTCCTGACTTTC. This translates into CASSLAGGGANVLTF.

This clone showed up many times. The V and J genes are TRBV6-2 or TRBV6-3 and TRBJ1-5; no definite D call. This CDR3 is 14 amino acids long. The germline V gene has CDR1 MNHEY and CDR2 SVGEGT. Trimming shortened V by 2 bases and J by 0 bases, and 5 bases separated the two germline ends. The CDR3, as DNA: TGTGCCAGCAGTTACGCCAATAGCAATCAGCCCCAGCATTTT. The encoded protein is CASSYANSNQPQHF.

The chain joins TRBV4-1 to TRBJ2-5; D may correspond to TRBD1 or TRBD2 (7 bases each). Germline V CDR1 and CDR2: MGHRA, YSYEKL. This CDR3 is built from 18 residues. V was clipped by 0 bases and J by 0 bases, with 17 bases between them. The CDR3 here is CASSQDTGGGTDQETQYF. The CDR3 DNA is TGCGCCAGCAGCCAAGACACTGGGGGGGGGACAGACCAAGAGACCCAGTACTTC.

As regards this clone: One base away lies a much larger clone, so this may be a sequencing read error. V and J are TRBV20-1 and TRBJ2-1, with D maybe TRBD2 (6 bases). This CDR3 spans 15 amino acids. The germline V gene encodes CDR1 DFQATT and CDR2 SNEGSKA (reference sequence). Trimming took off 6 bases at V and 4 bases at J, with 19 bases between the two ends. In nucleotides, the CDR3 is TGCAGTGCCGACCTTGGGCTAGCGAGTTACAATGAGCAGTTCTTC. Amino acid sequence: CSADLGLASYNEQFF.

This clone was seen a handful of times. One end of the junction does not line up with germline, which may come from a read error. The V and J genes are TRBV2 and TRBJ2-1; D not certain. Germline loops: CDR1 SNHLY, CDR2 FYNNEI. The CDR3 is 15 residues long. CDR3 nucleotide sequence: TGTGCCAGCACCTCCTTAGAAGGACCATACAATGAGAAGTTCTTC. Protein: CASTSLEGPYNEKFF. The complete variable domain, with remaining parts taken from reference TRBV2 and TRBJ2-1, reads EPEVTQTPSHQVTQMGQEVILRCVPISNHLYFYWYRQILGQKVEFLVSFYNNEISEKSEIFDDQFSVERPDGSNFTLKIRSTKLEDSAMYFCASTSLEGPYNEKFFGPGTRLTVL.

Of note for this clone: The junction and the germline gene differ at one end; a read error may be behind it. This chain connects TRBV18 to TRBJ2-2, with D uncertain. The CDR3 is 13 residues long. The germline V gene has CDR1 KGHSH and CDR2 LQKENI. CDR3 DNA sequence: TGTGCCGGCTCATTCGCAAGAACCGGGGAGCTGTTTTTT. It translates to CAGSFARTGELFF.

This clone was detected ten times or more. The chain carries TRBV9 and TRBJ2-1; 7 bases line up with TRBD2. Germline V gene lookup returns CDR1 SGDLS and CDR2 YYNGEE. Germline trimming cut 4 bases from V and 1 base from J; bases unmatched to any gene: 8. The CDR3 extends over 16 amino acids. Written as DNA, the CDR3 is TGTGCCAGCAGCCCTCCATCGGGGGGTTCCTACAATGAGCAGTTCTTC. It is translated as CASSPPSGGSYNEQFF. Based on the CDR3 plus reference TRBV9 and TRBJ2-1, the full variable domain is DSGVTQTPKHLITATGQRVTLRCSPRSGDLSVYWYQQSLDQGLQFLIQYYNGEERAKGNILERFSAQQFPDLHSELNLSSLELGDSALYFCASSPPSGGSYNEQFFGPGTRLTVL.

In this sample, this clone turned up many times. The genes are TRBV19 and TRBJ2-6; TRBD2 agrees at 8 bases. Germline trimming cut 4 bases from V and 0 bases from J; bases unmatched to any gene: 2. The CDR3 spans 16 residues. The germline V gene has CDR1 LNHDA and CDR2 SQIVND (reference sequence). CDR3 nucleotides: TGTGCCAGTAGTACGGGAGGGTACTCTGGGGCCAACGTCCTGACTTTC. Translation gives CASSTGGYSGANVLTF. Based on the CDR3 plus reference TRBV19 and TRBJ2-6, the full variable domain is DGGITQSPKYLFRKEGQNVTLSCEQNLNHDAMYWYRQDPGQGLRLIYYSQIVNDFQKGDIAEGYSVSREKKESFPLTVTSAQKNPTAFYLCASSTGGYSGANVLTFGAGSRLTVL.

V usage is TRBV7-2 and J usage is TRBJ2-3; D gene uncertain. Germline assignment: CDR1 SGHTA and CDR2 FQGNSA. V dropped 6 bases and J dropped 5 bases, with 12 bases sitting between them. This CDR3 region has 13 residues. CDR3 region: CASSSYPRDTQYF. The CDR3 DNA reads as TGTGCCAGCAGTTCCTACCCACGAGATACGCAGTATTTT.

At least ten counts were recorded for this clone. The gene calls are TRBV4-1 and TRBJ2-2; TRBD1 agrees at 7 bases. V trimming: 1 base; J trimming: 5 bases; junction bases outside the gene matches: 4. The CDR3 is 15 residues long. From germline, CDR1 is MGHRA and CDR2 YSYEKL. The CDR3 bases are TGCGCCAGCAGCCAAGTCACAGGGGTGACCGGGGAGCTGTTTTTT. This gives the protein CASSQVTGVTGELFF.

Regarding this clone: A much larger clonotype is one base distant, so this may be a read error. This sequence joins TRBV7-8 and TRBJ1-5, with D unclear. This CDR3 spans 15 amino acids. The germline V and J ends were trimmed by 1 base and 0 bases, with 7 bases remaining between them. The germline CDR1 and CDR2 sequences are SGHVS and FQNEAQ. Here the CDR3 DNA reads TGTGCCAGCAGCTTAGACCATTATAGCAATCAGCCCCAGCATTTT. Residues: CASSLDHYSNQPQHF.

This clone occurred many times. This chain connects TRBV9 to TRBJ2-2; 7 nucleotides align to TRBD2. Germline V gene lookup returns CDR1 SGDLS and CDR2 YYNGEE. J was trimmed by 6 bases and V by 0 bases; bases with no gene match: 8. CDR3 length equals 16 residues. The CDR3 reads CASSVDSGGLSGELFF. DNA for the CDR3: TGTGCCAGCAGCGTAGATTCGGGAGGCCTGTCCGGGGAGCTGTTTTTT.